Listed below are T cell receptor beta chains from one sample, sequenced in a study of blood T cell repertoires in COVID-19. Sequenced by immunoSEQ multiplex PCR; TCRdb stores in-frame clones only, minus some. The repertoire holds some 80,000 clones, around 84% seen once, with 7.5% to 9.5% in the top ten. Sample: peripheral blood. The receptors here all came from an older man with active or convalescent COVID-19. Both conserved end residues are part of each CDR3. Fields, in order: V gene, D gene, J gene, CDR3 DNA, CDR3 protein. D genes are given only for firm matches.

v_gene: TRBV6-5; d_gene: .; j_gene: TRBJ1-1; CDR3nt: TGTGCCAGCAGTTACTCGGGGGGGGACACTGAAGCTTTCTTT; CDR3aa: CASSYSGGDTEAFF
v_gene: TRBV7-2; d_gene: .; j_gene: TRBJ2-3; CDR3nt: TGTGCCAGCAGGAAATGGACTAAAGATACGCAGTATTTT; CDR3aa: CASRKWTKDTQYF
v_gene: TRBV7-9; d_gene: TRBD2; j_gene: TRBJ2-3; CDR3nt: TGTGCCAGCAGCCCCCTTAGCGGGGGATTAGATACGCAGTATTTT; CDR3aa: CASSPLSGGLDTQYF
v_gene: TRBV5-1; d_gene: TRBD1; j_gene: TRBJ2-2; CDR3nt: TGCGCCAGCAGCTTGACCCCTGGGACAGCTGGGGAGCTGTTTTTT; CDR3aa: CASSLTPGTAGELFF
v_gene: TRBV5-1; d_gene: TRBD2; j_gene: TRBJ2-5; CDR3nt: TGCGCCAGCAGCCCGGGACTAGCGGGGGGTGCCGCCCAAGAGACCCAGTACTTC; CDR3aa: CASSPGLAGGAAQETQYF
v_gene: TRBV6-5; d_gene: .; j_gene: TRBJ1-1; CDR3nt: TGTGCCAGCAGTTATCATGTGAACACTGAAGCTTTCTTT; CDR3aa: CASSYHVNTEAFF
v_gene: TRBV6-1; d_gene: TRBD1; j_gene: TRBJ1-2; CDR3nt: TGTGCCAGCAGTGCCCGGGGACAGGGCGCAAACTATGGCTACACCTTC; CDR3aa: CASSARGQGANYGYTF
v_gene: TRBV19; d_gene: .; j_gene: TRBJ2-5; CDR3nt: TGTGCCAGTAGGTCGCAGGCTGGTACGGAGACCCAGTACTTC; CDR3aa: CASRSQAGTETQYF
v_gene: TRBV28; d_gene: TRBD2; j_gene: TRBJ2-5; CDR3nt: TGTGCCAGCAGTTCTCCAGCCGGGACTAGCGGGGGCGGGGAGACCCAGTACTTC; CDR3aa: CASSSPAGTSGGGETQYF
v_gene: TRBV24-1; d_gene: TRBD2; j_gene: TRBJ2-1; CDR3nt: TGTGCCACCAGTGAACTGGGTAAAGGACTAGCGGGACACAATGAGCAGTTCTTC; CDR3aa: CATSELGKGLAGHNEQFF
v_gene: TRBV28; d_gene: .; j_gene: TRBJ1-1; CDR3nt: TGTGCCAGCAGCTTAGACCTACCGTTGAGGGCTTTCTTT; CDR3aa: CASSLDLPLRAFF
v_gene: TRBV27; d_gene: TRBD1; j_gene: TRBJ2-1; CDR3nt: TGTGCCAGCAGTAAAAATAGGGACAGGACATACAATGAGCAGTTCTTC; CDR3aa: CASSKNRDRTYNEQFF